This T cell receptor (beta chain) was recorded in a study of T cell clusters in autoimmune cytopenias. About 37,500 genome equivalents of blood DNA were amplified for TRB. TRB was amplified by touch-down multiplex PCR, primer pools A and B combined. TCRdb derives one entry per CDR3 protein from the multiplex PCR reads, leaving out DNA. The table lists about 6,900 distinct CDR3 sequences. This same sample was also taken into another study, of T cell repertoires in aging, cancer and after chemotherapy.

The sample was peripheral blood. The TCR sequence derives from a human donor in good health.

The CDR3 sequence: CASSLARIGGGAKNTDTQYF. The rearrangement links TRBV7-9 to TRBJ2-3; TCRdb picks TRBD2, but there is no DNA to check that call. In germline, CDR1 is SEHNR, CDR2 FQNEAQ (reference sequence). The CDR3 covers 20 residues. Supplemented by reference TRBV7-9 and TRBJ2-3, the full variable domain reads DTGVSQNPRHKITKRGQNVTFRCDPISEHNRLYWYRQTLGQGPEFLTYFQNEAQLEKSRLLSDRFSAERPKGSFSTLEIQRTEQGDSAMYLCASSLARIGGGAKNTDTQYFGPGTRLTVL.